This TCR beta chain comes out of a study of cytomegalovirus exposure and HLA in healthy donors. General study results and limits: Some public TCRs appeared in many individuals, while most sequences were rare.

Germline CDR1 SGHTA, CDR2 FQGTGA. V lost 1 base and J lost 5, with 11 bases in between. CDR3 length equals 15 residues. Primers for the PCR totalled 60 Vbeta and 13 Jbeta. Only in-frame clones appear in the TCRdb table, and some are missing; sequencing was by immunoSEQ multiplex PCR. The table includes 85,000 to 120,000 clones, more than 60% detected once. A word on this clone: Its target is unknown.

The sample taken for sequencing was PBMCs. The V and J genes are TRBV7-3 and TRBJ2-2; unclear D gene. This clonotype was obtained from a man aged 55 to 69 in good health and CMV-seronegative. In nucleotides, the CDR3 is TGTGCCAGCAGCTTAAGTAGCAGCAGTACCGGGGAGCTGTTTTTT. Translated, it gives CASSLSSSSTGELFF.